The 17 T cell receptor beta chains in this list originate from one sample, sequenced in a study of Tregs in tolerant kidney transplant recipients. Using immunoSEQ multiplex PCR, the repertoire was profiled, and TCRdb retains in-frame clones only, with some absent. The table includes about 240,000 clones, 80% to 85% detected once. The source material was CD4+ T cells from blood. Receptor source: a human donor in good health.

This clone was detected only once. This CDR3 reads CSVPGETAENYGYTF. The CDR3 DNA follows: TGCAGCGTTCCGGGAGAAACGGCGGAAAACTATGGCTACACCTTC. The chain couples TRBV29-1 to TRBJ1-2; D uncertain. The ends were cut back, 5 bases at V and 2 bases at J, with 18 bases in the middle. The CDR3 totals 15 residues. Germline CDR1 and CDR2: SQVTM and ANQGSEA.

The chain uses TRBV11-2 and TRBJ1-4; D possibly corresponds to TRBD1 (6 bases). Germline CDR1 and CDR2: SGHAT and FQNNGV. The CDR3 has 15 residues. Trimming shortened V by 0 bases and J by 7 bases, and 12 bases separated the two germline ends. The CDR3: CASSLEGGFSEKLFF. The CDR3 bases are TGTGCCAGCAGCTTAGAGGGGGGCTTCAGTGAAAAACTGTTTTTT.

The chain uses TRBV4-2 and TRBJ2-2; D not resolved. Germline-derived CDR1 and CDR2 are LGHNA and YNFKEQ. The CDR3 has 13 residues. V dropped 4 bases and J dropped 1 base, with 4 bases sitting between them. In DNA, the CDR3 is TGTGCCAGCAGCCTAGAGAACACCGGGGAGCTGTTTTTT. This sequence encodes CASSLENTGELFF.

This clone has more than one count but fewer than ten. V gene TRBV5-1 combines with J gene TRBJ1-1; no clear D. V was pared by 8 bases and J by 2 bases, with 19 bases between. CDR1 is SGHRS and CDR2 is YFSETQ in the germline V gene. CDR3 length: 15 amino acids. The CDR3 DNA reads TGCGCCAGACCTCATGCGCGCGAAGCAAACACTGAAGCTTTCTTT. Protein product: CARPHAREANTEAFF.

The chain has TRBV30 and TRBJ2-5; D possibly matches TRBD1 or TRBD2 (5 bases each). Gene TRBJ2-7 matches the end of the DNA better, so the J call may be wrong. This CDR3 comprises 13 residues. The germline CDR1 and CDR2 sequences are GTSNPN and SVGIG (reference sequence). The CDR3 loop reads CAWDFNGGYEQYF. The CDR3 coding sequence is TGTGCCTGGGACTTTAATGGGGGCTACGAGCAGTACTTC.

A note on this clone: Distinct nucleotide sequences in the sample also encode this CDR3. The chain carries TRBV30 and TRBJ1-2; TRBD1 might be the D (5 bases). The CDR3 totals 13 residues. CDR1 is GTSNPN, CDR2 SVGIG, per germline (reference sequence). Trimming left V 5 bases short and J 4 bases short, with 14 bases between. The CDR3 DNA follows: TGTGCCTGGGCCCGGGACCGACGCTATGGCTACACCTTC. Amino acids: CAWARDRRYGYTF.

The gene calls are TRBV7-9 and TRBJ2-7, with 9 nucleotides matching TRBD2. The CDR3 runs 15 residues. Germline CDR1 and CDR2: SEHNR and FQNEAQ (reference sequence). J gave up 4 bases and V 1 base, and 5 bases lay outside the gene matches. The CDR3 spells CASSLVLAGKYEQYF. As DNA, the CDR3 is TGTGCCAGCAGCTTAGTCCTAGCGGGAAAATACGAGCAGTACTTC.

The chain links TRBV4-2 to TRBJ2-5, with TRBD2 identical over 8 bases. The V segment lost 4 bases and the J segment 5 bases; nucleotides outside the gene matches: 6. This CDR3 contains 14 residues. Per the germline V gene, CDR1 is LGHNA and CDR2 is YNFKEQ. CDR3 bases: TGTGCCAGCAGCCCGCGGGGGGCCCGGGAGACCCAGTACTTC. It codes for CASSPRGARETQYF.

The V call is TRBV5-1, the J call TRBJ2-3; D perhaps matches TRBD2 (6 bases). There are 17 residues in the CDR3. Between the trimmed V and J ends, which lost 0 bases and 1 base, there was a span of 15 bases. Germline loops: CDR1 SGHRS, CDR2 YFSETQ. The CDR3: CASSLGWTISRTDTQYF. The CDR3, as DNA: TGCGCCAGCAGCTTGGGATGGACTATCAGCCGCACAGATACGCAGTATTTT.

The chain links TRBV5-1 to TRBJ2-3; D is perhaps TRBD1 (6 bases). CDR1 and CDR2 (germline): SGHRS, YFSETQ. CDR3 length: 15 residues. Trimming cost V 1 base and J 3 bases, with 12 bases left between them. CDR3 loop: CASSLFGTRTDTQYF. For the CDR3, the DNA is TGCGCCAGCAGCTTGTTCGGGACAAGGACAGATACGCAGTATTTT. Full variable domain (remainder filled in from reference TRBV5-1 and TRBJ2-3): KAGVTQTPRYLIKTRGQQVTLSCSPISGHRSVSWYQQTPGQGLQFLFEYFSETQRNKGNFPGRFSGRQFSNSRSEMNVSTLELGDSALYLCASSLFGTRTDTQYFGPGTRLTVL.

The chain combines TRBV29-1 with TRBJ2-3; no clear D gene. CDR3 size: 14 residues. Trimming took 5 bases from V and 0 from J, leaving 12 bases between them. Germline V CDR1 and CDR2: SQVTM, ANQGSEA. The DNA of the CDR3 is TGCAGCGTTTTCGGAAGTCCTAGCACAGATACGCAGTATTTT. The encoded protein is CSVFGSPSTDTQYF.

V gene TRBV6-1 combines with J gene TRBJ1-3; a possible D gene is TRBD1 (5 bases). V gave up 2 bases and J gave up 2 bases, with 16 bases separating them. Germline-derived CDR1 and CDR2 are MNHNS and SASEGT. The CDR3 consists of 17 residues. The CDR3 reads CASSERSGGRAGNTIYF. CDR3 nucleotides: TGTGCCAGCAGTGAAAGGAGCGGGGGACGAGCTGGAAACACCATATATTTT.

This chain links TRBV27 with TRBJ1-1; 10 nucleotides agree with TRBD1. There are 16 residues in the CDR3. Looked up from germline, CDR1 is MNHEY and CDR2 is SMNVEV (reference sequence). V shed 6 bases, J shed 3 bases, and the junction held 10 bases outside the gene matches. The CDR3 loop reads CASRDRGLGGHTEAFF. CDR3 DNA: TGTGCCAGCAGAGACAGGGGGCTAGGTGGTCACACTGAAGCTTTCTTT.

This clone was seen a handful of times. The rearrangement links TRBV5-6 to TRBJ2-2, with no clear D. V was cut by 3 bases and J by 3 bases, with 3 bases left in between. The germline CDR1 and CDR2 sequences are SGHDT and YYEEEE. There are 12 residues in the CDR3. CDR3 in amino acids: CASSYDTGELFF. The CDR3 nucleotides read TGTGCCAGCAGCTATGACACCGGGGAGCTGTTTTTT. Full variable domain (rest looked up from reference TRBV5-6 and TRBJ2-2): DAGVTQSPTHLIKTRGQQVTLRCSPKSGHDTVSWYQQALGQGPQFIFQYYEEEERQRGNFPDRFSGHQFPNYSSELNVNALLLGDSALYLCASSYDTGELFFGEGSRLTVL.

The J gene is TRBJ1-1, the V gene TRBV5-1; 9 bases are shared with TRBD1. The CDR3 is 13 amino acids. CDR1 SGHRS and CDR2 YFSETQ come from the germline V gene. V shed 4 bases, J shed 5 bases, and the junction held 3 bases outside the gene matches. CDR3 bases: TGCGCCAGCAGCCACGGACAGGGGACTGAAGCTTTCTTT. Its translation is CASSHGQGTEAFF. Using reference TRBV5-1 and TRBJ1-1 for the parts outside the CDR3, the full variable domain is KAGVTQTPRYLIKTRGQQVTLSCSPISGHRSVSWYQQTPGQGLQFLFEYFSETQRNKGNFPGRFSGRQFSNSRSEMNVSTLELGDSALYLCASSHGQGTEAFFGQGTRLTVV.

This sequence joins TRBV7-9 and TRBJ2-1; 7 positions agree with TRBD1. The V segment lost 5 bases and the J segment 5 bases; nucleotides outside the gene matches: 6. Germline CDR1 is SEHNR and CDR2 is FQNEAQ (reference sequence). This CDR3 comprises 14 residues. CDR3 DNA: TGTGCCAGCAGCCCCCGGACAGGCAACAATGAGCAGTTCTTC. It specifies CASSPRTGNNEQFF.

The gene calls are TRBV11-2 and TRBJ2-2, with TRBD1 matching 8 bases. V lost 1 base and J lost 5; bases outside the gene matches: 3. The length of the CDR3 is 15 residues. Germline CDR1 and CDR2: SGHAT and FQNNGV. Here the CDR3 DNA reads TGTGCCAGCAGCTTAGGTTACAGGGGGACCGGGGAGCTGTTTTTT. Amino acid sequence: CASSLGYRGTGELFF.